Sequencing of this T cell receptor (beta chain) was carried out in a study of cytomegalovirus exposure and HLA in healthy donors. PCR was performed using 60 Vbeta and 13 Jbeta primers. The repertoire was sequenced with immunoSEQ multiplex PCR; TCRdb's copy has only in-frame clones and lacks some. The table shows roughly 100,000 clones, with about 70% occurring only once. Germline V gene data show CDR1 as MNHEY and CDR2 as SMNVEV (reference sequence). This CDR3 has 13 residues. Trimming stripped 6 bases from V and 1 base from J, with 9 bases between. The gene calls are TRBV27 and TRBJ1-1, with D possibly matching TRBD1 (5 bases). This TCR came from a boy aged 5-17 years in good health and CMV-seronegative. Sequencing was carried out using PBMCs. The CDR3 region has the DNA TGTGCCAGCAGCATTCAGGGGAACACTGAAGCTTTCTTT. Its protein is CASSIQGNTEAFF.